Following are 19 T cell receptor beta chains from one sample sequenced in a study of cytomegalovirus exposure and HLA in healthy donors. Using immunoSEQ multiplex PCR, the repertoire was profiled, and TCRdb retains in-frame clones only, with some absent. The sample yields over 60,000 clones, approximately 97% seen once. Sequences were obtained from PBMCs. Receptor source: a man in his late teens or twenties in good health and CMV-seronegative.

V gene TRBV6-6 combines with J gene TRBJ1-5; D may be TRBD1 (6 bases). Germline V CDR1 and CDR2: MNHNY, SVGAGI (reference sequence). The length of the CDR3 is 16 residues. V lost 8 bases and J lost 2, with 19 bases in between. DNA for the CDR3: TGTGCCAGCCGTCACATCGAGGGGGAAGGCAATCAGCCCCAGCATTTT. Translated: CASRHIEGEGNQPQHF.

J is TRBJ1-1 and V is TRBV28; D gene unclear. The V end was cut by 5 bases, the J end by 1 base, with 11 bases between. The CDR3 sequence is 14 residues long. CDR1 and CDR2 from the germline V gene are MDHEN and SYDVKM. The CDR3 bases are TGTGCCAGCAGTCCACCTGGCCAGAACACTGAAGCTTTCTTT. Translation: CASSPPGQNTEAFF.

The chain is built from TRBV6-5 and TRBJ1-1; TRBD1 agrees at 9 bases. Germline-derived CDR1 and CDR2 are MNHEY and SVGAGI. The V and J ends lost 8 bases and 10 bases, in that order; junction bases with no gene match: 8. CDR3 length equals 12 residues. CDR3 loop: CASQDRGRGAFF. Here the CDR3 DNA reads TGTGCCAGCCAGGACAGGGGAAGGGGAGCTTTCTTT.

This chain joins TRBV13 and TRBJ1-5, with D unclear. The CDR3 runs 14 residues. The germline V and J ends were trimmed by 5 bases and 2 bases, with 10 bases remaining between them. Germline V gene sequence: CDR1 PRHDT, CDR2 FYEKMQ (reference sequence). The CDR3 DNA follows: TGTGCCAGCAGCAGACGCGGGGGCAATCAGCCCCAGCATTTT. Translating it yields CASSRRGGNQPQHF.

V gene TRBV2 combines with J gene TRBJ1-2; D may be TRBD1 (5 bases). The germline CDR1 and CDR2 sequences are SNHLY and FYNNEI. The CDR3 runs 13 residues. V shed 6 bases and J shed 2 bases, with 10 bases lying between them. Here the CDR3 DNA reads TGTGCCAGCAGCCGGGACTCAAACTATGGCTACACCTTC. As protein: CASSRDSNYGYTF.

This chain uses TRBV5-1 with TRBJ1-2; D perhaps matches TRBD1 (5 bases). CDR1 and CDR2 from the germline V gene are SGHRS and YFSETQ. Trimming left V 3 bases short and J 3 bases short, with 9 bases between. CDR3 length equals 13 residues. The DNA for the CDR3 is TGCGCCAGCAGCTACGCGGGGGACTATGGCTACACCTTC. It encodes CASSYAGDYGYTF.

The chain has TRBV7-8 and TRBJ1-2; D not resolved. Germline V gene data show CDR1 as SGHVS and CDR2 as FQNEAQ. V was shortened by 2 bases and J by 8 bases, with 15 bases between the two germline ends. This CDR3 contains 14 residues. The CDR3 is CASSLQPHVRGYTF. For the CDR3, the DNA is TGTGCCAGCAGCTTACAGCCCCATGTGCGGGGCTACACCTTC.

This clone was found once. The CDR3 nucleotides are TGTGCCAGCAGCTCCCTCAGCGGGAGGGCCGTAGAGCAGTACTTC. It codes for CASSSLSGRAVEQYF. The chain is built from TRBV7-9 and TRBJ2-7; 10 positions match TRBD2. V was clipped by 4 bases and J by 7 bases; unmatched bases: 10. The CDR3 is made up of 15 amino acids. Germline lookup yields CDR1 SEHNR and CDR2 FQNEAQ (reference sequence).

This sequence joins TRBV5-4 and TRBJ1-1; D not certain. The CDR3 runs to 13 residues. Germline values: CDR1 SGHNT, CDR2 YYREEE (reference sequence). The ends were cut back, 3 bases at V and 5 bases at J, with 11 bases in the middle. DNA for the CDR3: TGTGCCAGCAGCTGGAGGGAAGGGACTGAAGCTTTCTTT. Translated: CASSWREGTEAFF.

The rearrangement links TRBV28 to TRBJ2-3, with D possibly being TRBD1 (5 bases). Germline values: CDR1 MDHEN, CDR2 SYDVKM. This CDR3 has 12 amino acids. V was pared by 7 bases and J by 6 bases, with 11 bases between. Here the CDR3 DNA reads TGTGCCAGCAATTCAAACAGGGATACGCAGTATTTT. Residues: CASNSNRDTQYF.

The CDR3 here is CASSFRAGNLREYYYEQYF. In DNA form, the CDR3 reads TGTGCCAGCAGCTTCCGGGCGGGGAACTTACGTGAGTACTACTACGAGCAGTACTTC. The chain combines TRBV11-2 with TRBJ2-7, with a tentative D call TRBD2 (6 bases). The V gene's germline CDR1 is SGHAT and CDR2 FQNNGV. There are 19 residues in the CDR3. The V gene lost 3 bases and the J gene lost 3 bases, with 27 bases spanning the gap.

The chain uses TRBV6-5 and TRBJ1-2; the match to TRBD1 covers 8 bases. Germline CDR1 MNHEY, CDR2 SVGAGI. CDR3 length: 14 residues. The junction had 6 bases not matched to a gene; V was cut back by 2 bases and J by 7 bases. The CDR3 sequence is CASSYQTGVGGYTF. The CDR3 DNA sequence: TGTGCCAGCAGTTACCAGACAGGGGTGGGTGGCTACACCTTC.

This chain's CDR3 is CASRDPGSGDQPQHF. Here the CDR3 DNA reads TGCGCCAGCAGAGATCCAGGGTCGGGGGATCAGCCCCAGCATTTT. V gene TRBV4-1 combines with J gene TRBJ1-5, with a tentative D call TRBD1 (5 bases). Trimming took 6 bases from V and 5 from J, leaving 17 bases between them. Looked up from germline, CDR1 is MGHRA and CDR2 is YSYEKL. The CDR3 runs to 15 residues.

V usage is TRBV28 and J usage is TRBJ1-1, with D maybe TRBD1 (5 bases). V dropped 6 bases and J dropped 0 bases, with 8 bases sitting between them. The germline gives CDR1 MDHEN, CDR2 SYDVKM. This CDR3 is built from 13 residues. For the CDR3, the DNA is TGTGCCAGCAGAGGGACTATGAACACTGAAGCTTTCTTT. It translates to CASRGTMNTEAFF.

CDR3 in amino acids: CASSENSRSAFYEQYF. Written as DNA, the CDR3 is TGTGCCAGCAGTGAGAACTCCCGATCCGCCTTCTACGAGCAGTACTTC. The chain combines TRBV2 with TRBJ2-7; D ambiguous. Germline values: CDR1 SNHLY, CDR2 FYNNEI. V was pared by 3 bases and J by 3 bases, with 18 bases between. The CDR3 is made up of 16 amino acids.

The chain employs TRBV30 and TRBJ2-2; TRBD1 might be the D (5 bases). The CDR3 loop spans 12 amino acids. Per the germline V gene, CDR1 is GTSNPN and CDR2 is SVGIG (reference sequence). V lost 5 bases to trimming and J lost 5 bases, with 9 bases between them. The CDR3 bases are TGTGCCTGGGACTCAGGGACCGGGGAGCTGTTTTTT. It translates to CAWDSGTGELFF.

CDR3 loop: CASSPGTNMEKLFF. The CDR3 DNA sequence: TGTGCCAGCAGCCCCGGGACAAATATGGAAAAACTGTTTTTT. The chain has TRBV5-6 and TRBJ1-4; tentatively, D is TRBD1 (6 bases). The V and J ends lost 4 bases and 8 bases respectively, with 15 bases between them. Looked up from germline, CDR1 is SGHDT and CDR2 is YYEEEE. This CDR3 is built from 14 residues.

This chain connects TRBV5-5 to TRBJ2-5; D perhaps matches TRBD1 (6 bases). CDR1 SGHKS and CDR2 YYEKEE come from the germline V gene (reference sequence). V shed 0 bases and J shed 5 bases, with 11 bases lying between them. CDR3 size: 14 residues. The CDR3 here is CASSLVGGSETQYF. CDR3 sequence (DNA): TGTGCCAGCAGCTTGGTAGGGGGATCGGAGACCCAGTACTTC.

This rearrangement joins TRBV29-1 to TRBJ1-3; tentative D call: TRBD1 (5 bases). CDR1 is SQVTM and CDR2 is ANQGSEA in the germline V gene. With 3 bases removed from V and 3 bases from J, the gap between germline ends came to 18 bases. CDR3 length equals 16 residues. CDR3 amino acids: CSVEALGQKGGNTIYF. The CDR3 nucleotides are TGCAGCGTTGAGGCCCTTGGACAAAAGGGTGGAAACACCATATATTTT.